Below, 27 T cell receptor beta chains from the same sample are listed, as sequenced in a study of identical twins (dated by TCRdb to about 2016). The protocol used for the library was 5' RACE. Sequencing used an Illumina HiSeq 2000. The raw public data were reprocessed by TCRdb itself: fastp quality trimming at Q25, MiXCR clonotype calling, in-frame beta chains only. CDR3 protein sequences are deduplicated, and each keeps its most common genes and DNA. The sample table lists under 1 million distinct CDR3 sequences, 10% to 15% of them with a count of one. The ten largest clonotypes hold about 1.6% of the sample. The same sample was also used in a study of yellow fever vaccine responses in identical twins.

Input material: PBMCs. These receptors came from a woman between 18 and 29 years old in good health.

The genes are TRBV9 and TRBJ2-7; perhaps D is TRBD1 or TRBD2 (5 bases each). The V and J ends lost 4 bases and 3 bases respectively, with 14 bases between them. This CDR3 region has 14 residues. Germline values: CDR1 SGDLS, CDR2 YYNGEE. CDR3: CASSLGDGDYEQYF. The CDR3 nucleotides read TGTGCCAGCAGCCTAGGGGACGGCGACTACGAGCAGTACTTC.

This clonotype was counted a few times. This sequence joins TRBV29-1 and TRBJ2-5, with D unresolved. V was trimmed by 5 bases and J by 3 bases, leaving 4 bases between them. Germline V gives CDR1 SQVTM, CDR2 ANQGSEA. The CDR3 totals 10 residues. CDR3 sequence: CSVSEETQYF. CDR3 sequence (DNA): TGCAGCGTTAGTGAAGAGACCCAGTACTTC.

This clonotype was observed at least ten times. The J gene is TRBJ2-1, the V gene TRBV5-6; 13 bases fit TRBD2. V shed 2 bases and J 4 bases; nucleotides not matched to a gene: 6. The CDR3 covers 17 residues. Germline lookup yields CDR1 SGHDT and CDR2 YYEEEE. CDR3 coding DNA: TGTGCCAGCAGCTTACCAACTAGCGGGAGGGATTACAATGAGCAGTTCTTC. Its protein is CASSLPTSGRDYNEQFF. Filled out from reference TRBV5-6 and TRBJ2-1, the complete variable domain reads DAGVTQSPTHLIKTRGQQVTLRCSPKSGHDTVSWYQQALGQGPQFIFQYYEEEERQRGNFPDRFSGHQFPNYSSELNVNALLLGDSALYLCASSLPTSGRDYNEQFFGPGTRLTVL.

This clonotype occurred a few times. The chain combines TRBV9 with TRBJ2-3; D possibly corresponds to TRBD2 (5 bases). The CDR3 has 16 amino acids. Germline V gives CDR1 SGDLS, CDR2 YYNGEE. The V gene lost 0 bases and the J gene lost 0 bases, with 11 bases spanning the gap. CDR3 residues: CASSVGGAASTDTQYF. Here the CDR3 DNA reads TGTGCCAGCAGCGTAGGGGGAGCGGCTAGCACAGATACGCAGTATTTT. Complete variable domain (other parts from reference TRBV9 and TRBJ2-3): DSGVTQTPKHLITATGQRVTLRCSPRSGDLSVYWYQQSLDQGLQFLIQYYNGEERAKGNILERFSAQQFPDLHSELNLSSLELGDSALYFCASSVGGAASTDTQYFGPGTRLTVL.

This clonotype was recorded many times. The rearrangement joins TRBV7-9 to TRBJ1-1; maybe TRBD1 (5 bases). The germline V gene has CDR1 SEHNR and CDR2 FQNEAQ (reference sequence). Trimming cost V 5 bases and J 1 base, with 14 bases left between them. This CDR3 spans 15 amino acids. The CDR3 DNA sequence: TGTGCCAGCAGCCCCTCCAGGGTGGGGAACACTGAAGCTTTCTTT. Translating it yields CASSPSRVGNTEAFF.

The chain recombines TRBV6-1 with TRBJ2-2, with D possibly TRBD2 on 6 matching bases. V gave up 8 bases and J gave up 6 bases, with 16 bases separating them. Germline CDR1 is MNHNS and CDR2 is SASEGT. This CDR3 comprises 14 residues. The CDR3, as DNA: TGTGCCAGCTCGCGCACTAGCCCCCCCGGGGAGCTGTTTTTT. Amino acids: CASSRTSPPGELFF.

This clonotype occurred a few times. V and J are TRBV7-2 and TRBJ2-7, with TRBD2 matching over 7 bases. This CDR3 contains 18 residues. V shed 5 bases and J 4 bases; nucleotides not matched to a gene: 20. Per the germline V gene, CDR1 is SGHTA and CDR2 is FQGNSA. The CDR3 protein is CASSPSGRLPGLYYEQYF. CDR3 DNA sequence: TGTGCCAGCAGCCCTAGCGGTCGGTTGCCGGGGCTTTATTACGAGCAGTACTTC.

The rearrangement joins TRBV5-1 to TRBJ1-5; D uncertain. CDR3 size: 16 residues. V shed 1 base and J shed 6 bases, with 17 bases lying between them. Germline V gives CDR1 SGHRS, CDR2 YFSETQ. The CDR3 sequence is CASSLFPGWSGQPQHF. CDR3 sequence (DNA): TGCGCCAGCAGCTTGTTCCCCGGATGGTCGGGTCAGCCCCAGCATTTT.

This clonotype was picked up many times. The rearrangement links TRBV24-1 to TRBJ2-7; unclear D gene. From germline, CDR1 is KGHDR and CDR2 SFDVKD. The CDR3 sequence is 12 residues long. The V end lost 6 bases, the J end lost 5 bases, and 10 bases lay between the germline ends. CDR3 coding DNA: TGTGCCACCAGTCAGCCCCTTGACGAGCAGTACGTC. Protein sequence: CATSQPLDEQYV.

This clonotype appeared a few times. The V call is TRBV12-5, the J call TRBJ2-1; 9 bases are shared with TRBD1. From germline, CDR1 is LGHNT and CDR2 FRNRAP. This CDR3 has 16 residues. Unmatched junction bases numbered 12, after V lost 7 bases and J lost 5 bases. DNA for the CDR3: TGTGCTAGTGCTCAGGGGCTCCGGGACAGGGACAATGAGCAGTTCTTC. Translation: CASAQGLRDRDNEQFF.

This chain joins TRBV4-2 and TRBJ2-1; 16 bases are a match to TRBD2. V lost 3 bases and J lost 6; bases outside the gene matches: 5. The CDR3 is made up of 17 amino acids. The germline V gene has CDR1 LGHNA and CDR2 YNFKEQ. The CDR3 coding sequence is TGTGCCAGCAGCCAGGGGACTAGCGGGGGGGCTAGCAATGAGCAGTTCTTC. It codes for CASSQGTSGGASNEQFF.

The chain has TRBV5-1 and TRBJ2-5; perhaps TRBD1 as D (6 bases). V shed 2 bases and J shed 1 base, with 9 bases lying between them. The CDR3 consists of 14 residues. Germline V CDR1 and CDR2: SGHRS, YFSETQ. CDR3 region: CASSFNRVQETQYF. In DNA, the CDR3 is TGCGCCAGCAGCTTCAACAGGGTCCAAGAGACCCAGTACTTC.

This clonotype showed up just a few times. The chain combines TRBV6-6 with TRBJ2-1, with 8 nucleotides matching TRBD2. The CDR3 is 16 residues long. Losses at the gene ends were 2 bases for V and 10 bases for J; bases not matched to a gene: 13. Germline assignment: CDR1 MNHNY and CDR2 SVGAGI (reference sequence). The CDR3 region has the DNA TGTGCCAGCAGTTACGCCGGACTTAGCGGGATCGACGAGCAGTTCTTC. This sequence encodes CASSYAGLSGIDEQFF.

The gene calls are TRBV4-1 and TRBJ2-7, with D perhaps matching TRBD1 (6 bases). The CDR3 is 16 amino acids. Between the trimmed V and J ends, which lost 4 bases and 4 bases, there was a span of 20 bases. Germline-derived CDR1 and CDR2 are MGHRA and YSYEKL. CDR3 sequence (DNA): TGCGCCAGCAGCCCCGGACTCGCGAGGGGGAAATACGAGCAGTACTTC. This sequence encodes CASSPGLARGKYEQYF.

This clonotype was recorded at least ten times. The chain recombines TRBV3-1 with TRBJ1-2; unclear D gene. Trimming left V 4 bases short and J 0 bases short, with 3 bases between. The CDR3 runs 12 residues. Germline CDR1 reads LGHDT; CDR2 reads YNNKEL (reference sequence). Here the CDR3 DNA reads TGTGCCAGCAGCCCAGCTAACTATGGCTACACCTTC. Its translation is CASSPANYGYTF.

V and J are TRBV6-5 and TRBJ1-2; TRBD1 aligns across 8 bases. This CDR3 contains 15 residues. The germline V gene encodes CDR1 MNHEY and CDR2 SVGAGI. V lost 2 bases to trimming and J lost 8 bases; unmatched junction nucleotides: 10. The CDR3 DNA reads as TGTGCCAGCAGTTACCGACCGGGACAGGCGTCGGGCTACACCTTC. This sequence encodes CASSYRPGQASGYTF.

This clonotype was picked up a small number of times. This chain links TRBV5-1 with TRBJ2-2; the match to TRBD2 covers 7 bases. The CDR3 runs to 16 residues. Trimming at V came to 5 bases and at J to 5 bases, leaving 12 bases not matched to a gene. Per the germline V gene, CDR1 is SGHRS and CDR2 is YFSETQ. CDR3 amino acids: CASRPTSRYSTGELFF. CDR3 bases: TGCGCCAGCAGGCCGACTAGCAGATACAGTACCGGGGAGCTGTTTTTT. Variable domain in full (rest from reference TRBV5-1 and TRBJ2-2): KAGVTQTPRYLIKTRGQQVTLSCSPISGHRSVSWYQQTPGQGLQFLFEYFSETQRNKGNFPGRFSGRQFSNSRSEMNVSTLELGDSALYLCASRPTSRYSTGELFFGEGSRLTVL.

In its sample, this clonotype was seen many times. CDR3 region: CAISDPRGPLMNIQYF. CDR3 DNA sequence: TGTGCCATCAGTGATCCCCGAGGGCCCCTCATGAACATTCAGTACTTC. This chain connects TRBV10-3 to TRBJ2-4; possible D gene TRBD2, 5 bases. V lost 3 bases and J 7 bases, leaving 19 bases between the germline ends. The CDR3 sequence is 16 residues long. CDR1 ENHRY and CDR2 SYGVKD come from the germline V gene.

The J gene is TRBJ1-3, the V gene TRBV6-5, with D uncertain. Germline CDR1 is MNHEY and CDR2 is SVGAGI. The CDR3 length is 14 residues. Trimming left V 0 bases short and J 1 base short, with 4 bases between. DNA of the CDR3: TGTGCCAGCAGTTACTCGGGATCTGGAAACACCATATATTTT. Translation: CASSYSGSGNTIYF.

The V call is TRBV7-9, the J call TRBJ2-1; 14 nucleotides match TRBD2. The CDR3 has 15 residues. Germline V gene data show CDR1 as SEHNR and CDR2 as FQNEAQ (reference sequence). With 5 bases clipped from V and 14 bases from J, the junction kept 11 bases outside the gene matches. The CDR3 coding sequence is TGTGCCAGCAGCCGTCCCGGGACTAGCGGGAGTTTAGAGTTCTTC. It is translated as CASSRPGTSGSLEFF.

This clonotype has more than one count but fewer than ten. The chain combines TRBV7-9 with TRBJ2-3, with D possibly matching TRBD2 (5 bases). Germline lookup yields CDR1 SEHNR and CDR2 FQNEAQ (reference sequence). Trimming left V 5 bases short and J 3 bases short, with 12 bases between. The CDR3 spans 14 residues. The CDR3 coding sequence is TGTGCCAGCAGCCCACAACGGGGTACAGATACGCAGTATTTT. Its translation: CASSPQRGTDTQYF.

The gene calls are TRBV12-3 or TRBV12-4 and TRBJ2-3, with a tentative D call TRBD2 (5 bases). This CDR3 region has 16 residues. V shed 3 bases and J shed 6 bases, with 19 bases lying between them. CDR3 in DNA: TGTGCCAGCAGTTTCTGGAGGACGGGTACCTTCGATACGCAGTATTTT. This codes for CASSFWRTGTFDTQYF.

This clonotype appeared a few times. This chain connects TRBV27 to TRBJ2-1; D is tentatively TRBD1 or TRBD2 (5 bases each). Germline values: CDR1 MNHEY, CDR2 SMNVEV (reference sequence). The CDR3 totals 14 residues. Trimming took off 5 bases at V and 7 bases at J, with 15 bases between the two ends. This chain's CDR3 is CASSQVSGTNEQFF. The CDR3 region has the DNA TGTGCCAGCAGTCAGGTTTCAGGGACGAATGAGCAGTTCTTC.

The chain combines TRBV12-3 or TRBV12-4 with TRBJ1-6, with D tentatively TRBD1 (5 bases). V lost 7 bases and J lost 13, with 17 bases in between. This CDR3 is built from 13 residues. The CDR3 coding sequence is TGTGCCAGCACCCAGGGTGGGGCTAGGCCCCTCCACTTT. Amino acid sequence: CASTQGGARPLHF.

The chain is built from TRBV12-3 or TRBV12-4 and TRBJ1-2; D remains ambiguous. This CDR3 comprises 13 residues. Trimming took 6 bases from V and 2 from J, leaving 10 bases between them. CDR3 amino acids: CASSAEINYGYTF. In DNA form, the CDR3 reads TGTGCCAGCAGCGCGGAGATAAACTATGGCTACACCTTC.

This clonotype showed up just a few times. The V gene is TRBV5-4, the J gene TRBJ2-3; possibly TRBD2 for D (5 bases). In germline, CDR1 is SGHNT, CDR2 YYREEE (reference sequence). Trimming left V 9 bases short and J 2 bases short, with 19 bases between. The CDR3 extends over 15 amino acids. For the CDR3, the DNA is TGTGCCATACAGCGGAGCCCCAACCCCACAGATACGCAGTATTTT. Residues: CAIQRSPNPTDTQYF.

This chain connects TRBV24-1 to TRBJ2-7; D is possibly TRBD2 (5 bases). Trimming took 1 base from V and 3 from J, leaving 6 bases between them. In germline, CDR1 is KGHDR, CDR2 SFDVKD. CDR3 length: 13 residues. The CDR3 DNA sequence: TGTGCCACCAGTGATTTTCGGGGCTACGAGCAGTACGTC. Its protein product is CATSDFRGYEQYV.